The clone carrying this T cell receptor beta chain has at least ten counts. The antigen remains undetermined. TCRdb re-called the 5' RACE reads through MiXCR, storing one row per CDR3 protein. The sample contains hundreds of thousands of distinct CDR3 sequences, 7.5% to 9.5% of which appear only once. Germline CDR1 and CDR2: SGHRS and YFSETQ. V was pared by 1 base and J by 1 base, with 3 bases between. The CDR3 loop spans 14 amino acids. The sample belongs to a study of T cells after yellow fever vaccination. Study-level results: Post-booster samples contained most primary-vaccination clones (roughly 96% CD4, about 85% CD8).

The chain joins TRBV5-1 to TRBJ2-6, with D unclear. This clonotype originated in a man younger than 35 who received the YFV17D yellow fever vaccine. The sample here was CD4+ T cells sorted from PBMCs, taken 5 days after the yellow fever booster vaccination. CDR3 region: CASSLWSGANVLTF. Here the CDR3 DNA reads TGCGCCAGCAGCTTGTGGTCTGGGGCCAACGTCCTGACTTTC.